The 14 T cell receptor beta chains in this list originate from one sample, sequenced in a study of graft-versus-host responses after intestinal transplantation. Assay used: immunoSEQ multiplex PCR; TCRdb lists only in-frame clones, some missing. The table lists 9,500 to 11,000 clones, approximately 92% of them singletons. Sequencing used PBMCs, obtained 40 to 45 days after intestinal transplantation. The receptor source for this set is a human patient who received an intestinal transplant, so some T cells may come from the graft donor.

The CDR3 region is CASSPRGTASYEQYF. Written as DNA, the CDR3 is TGTGCCAGCAGCCCAAGGGGGACAGCGTCCTACGAGCAGTACTTC. This rearrangement joins TRBV9 to TRBJ2-7; TRBD1 aligns across 7 bases. CDR3 size: 15 residues. The germline V gene has CDR1 SGDLS and CDR2 YYNGEE. The trim removed 4 bases at V and 1 base at J, leaving 8 bases unmatched.

The V and J genes are TRBV9 and TRBJ2-1; D unclear. There are 12 residues in the CDR3. The V gene's germline CDR1 is SGDLS and CDR2 YYNGEE. Trimming took 4 bases from V and 10 from J, leaving 12 bases between them. The CDR3 coding sequence is TGTGCCAGCAGCCCAATGGCCCAAGAGCAGTTCTTC. This encodes CASSPMAQEQFF. Full variable domain (remainder filled in from reference TRBV9 and TRBJ2-1): DSGVTQTPKHLITATGQRVTLRCSPRSGDLSVYWYQQSLDQGLQFLIQYYNGEERAKGNILERFSAQQFPDLHSELNLSSLELGDSALYFCASSPMAQEQFFGPGTRLTVL.

The chain couples TRBV9 to TRBJ2-3; perhaps TRBD2 as D (6 bases). Trimming shortened V by 3 bases and J by 2 bases, and 10 bases separated the two germline ends. This CDR3 spans 14 amino acids. Germline assignment: CDR1 SGDLS and CDR2 YYNGEE. The CDR3 DNA reads TGTGCCAGCAGCGCTGGGGGGAACACAGATACGCAGTATTTT. Residues: CASSAGGNTDTQYF.

The chain has TRBV7-6 and TRBJ1-1; TRBD1 is a possible D gene (5 bases). Germline CDR1 SGHVS, CDR2 FNYEAQ. The CDR3 sequence is 14 residues long. V lost 1 base, J lost 2 bases, and 8 bases lay in between. The CDR3 region is CASSLDRINTEAFF. As DNA, the CDR3 is TGTGCCAGCAGCTTAGACAGGATCAACACTGAAGCTTTCTTT.

This chain joins TRBV13 and TRBJ1-5; the D gene is possibly TRBD1 (6 bases). Germline values: CDR1 PRHDT, CDR2 FYEKMQ (reference sequence). Trimming took 8 bases from V and 5 from J, leaving 10 bases between them. The length of the CDR3 is 12 residues. The CDR3, as DNA: TGTGCCAGCCTTCAGGGGCATCAGCCCCAGCATTTT. The encoded protein is CASLQGHQPQHF.

This chain uses TRBV9 with TRBJ2-3, with 7 bases lining up with TRBD2. The CDR3 loop spans 16 amino acids. From germline, CDR1 is SGDLS and CDR2 YYNGEE. J gave up 3 bases and V 4 bases, and 11 bases lay outside the gene matches. The CDR3 DNA reads as TGTGCCAGCAGCTCACCTCTAGCGGAGTCGACAGATACGCAGTATTTT. It encodes CASSSPLAESTDTQYF.

The CDR3 loop is CASNQDTGELFF. In nucleotides, the CDR3 is TGTGCCAGCAATCAGGACACCGGGGAGCTGTTTTTT. The chain carries TRBV2 and TRBJ2-2; the D is unclear. Trimming stripped 7 bases from V and 3 bases from J, with 6 bases between. The CDR3 loop spans 12 amino acids. Germline-derived CDR1 and CDR2 are SNHLY and FYNNEI.

The chain uses TRBV7-9 and TRBJ2-5, with no clear D. Germline lookup yields CDR1 SEHNR and CDR2 FQNEAQ (reference sequence). There are 13 residues in the CDR3. Trimming took off 5 bases at V and 4 bases at J, with 11 bases between the two ends. The CDR3: CASSDPPAETQYF. CDR3 bases: TGTGCCAGCAGCGACCCGCCGGCAGAGACCCAGTACTTC.

The rearrangement links TRBV7-9 to TRBJ1-1; the D gene is possibly TRBD1 (5 bases). Trimming stripped 5 bases from V and 2 bases from J, with 21 bases between. CDR1 is SEHNR, CDR2 FQNEAQ, per germline (reference sequence). This CDR3 has 17 amino acids. DNA for the CDR3: TGTGCCAGCAGCACCCAACGTCCGGTCGGGGCCAACACTGAAGCTTTCTTT. Its protein product is CASSTQRPVGANTEAFF.

J is TRBJ1-1 and V is TRBV7-9; D is ambiguous. V was shortened by 5 bases and J by 2 bases, with 9 bases between the two germline ends. The CDR3 extends over 13 amino acids. The germline gives CDR1 SEHNR, CDR2 FQNEAQ (reference sequence). The CDR3 DNA reads TGTGCCAGCAGCCCAAGACCAAACACTGAAGCTTTCTTT. It codes for CASSPRPNTEAFF.

As to this clone: One end of the junction is discordant with germline, which a read error may explain. The rearrangement uses TRBV7-7 and TRBJ1-4, with 9 bases lining up with TRBD1. The CDR3 totals 15 residues. From germline, CDR1 is SSHAT and CDR2 FNYEAQ (reference sequence). Written as DNA, the CDR3 is TGTGCTAGCAGCCCTAGACAGGGGGCTAATGAAAAACTGTTTTTT. Translating it yields CASSPRQGANEKLFF. Together with reference TRBV7-7 and TRBJ1-4, the CDR3 gives the full variable domain: GAGVSQSPRYKVTKRGQDVTLRCDPISSHATLYWYQQALGQGPEFLTYFNYEAQPDKSGLPSDRFSAERPEGSISTLTIQRTEQRDSAMYRCASSPRQGANEKLFFGSGTQLSVL.

V is TRBV7-8 and J is TRBJ2-2; 7 bases match TRBD1. CDR1 and CDR2 (germline): SGHVS, FQNEAQ. There are 15 residues in the CDR3. With V trimmed by 1 base and J by 3 bases, 2 bases remained unmatched. In nucleotides, the CDR3 is TGTGCCAGCAGCTTAGAGGACAGGTACACCGGGGAGCTGTTTTTT. Its translation: CASSLEDRYTGELFF.

V and J are TRBV5-1 and TRBJ2-7; D gene unclear. The V end lost 0 bases, the J end lost 4 bases, and 11 bases lay between the germline ends. CDR3 length: 14 residues. CDR1 and CDR2 from the germline V gene are SGHRS and YFSETQ. CDR3 sequence reads: CASSLEARFYEQYF. For the CDR3, the DNA is TGCGCCAGCAGCTTGGAGGCCAGATTTTACGAGCAGTACTTC.

The chain couples TRBV5-4 to TRBJ2-7; D gene uncertain. Germline V lookup: CDR1 SGHNT, CDR2 YYREEE (reference sequence). The germline V and J ends were trimmed by 0 bases and 3 bases, with 13 bases remaining between them. The CDR3 totals 15 residues. CDR3 loop: CASSLAGSVHYEQYF. The CDR3 nucleotides read TGTGCCAGCAGCTTGGCCGGCTCCGTACACTACGAGCAGTACTTC.